This T cell receptor (beta chain) was sequenced for a study of CD8 T cells in Susac syndrome. Study observations and caveats: It was acknowledged in the study that its TCR sequencing and HLA analysis involved a relatively small number of individuals.

RNA totalling roughly 0.45 to 1 ug underwent reverse transcription with random hexamers. TCRdb re-called the immunoSEQ multiplex PCR reads with MiXCR, one entry per CDR3 protein. The table lists 200,000 to 300,000 distinct CDR3 sequences, 93% of them singletons. Sequencing of TCR beta drew on CD8+ and CD4+ T cells from blood. The multiple sclerosis controls comprised treatment-naive patients whose relapsing-remitting disease was stable or active. Purification of the CD8+ and CD4+ T cells relied on negative isolation, and TEMRA cells underwent FACS enrichment. The CDR3 totals 14 residues. Per the germline V gene, CDR1 is LGHDT and CDR2 is YNNKEL (reference sequence). Trimming took off 1 base at V and 3 bases at J, with 8 bases between the two ends. In regard to this clonotype: Its target is not known.

V and J are TRBV3-1 and TRBJ2-3, with D unclear. The sample was CD4+ T cells from PBMCs. The TCR was taken from a human donor with multiple sclerosis. The DNA of the CDR3 is TGTGCCAGCAGCCAAGGTGATAGGACAGATACGCAGTATTTT. Its translation: CASSQGDRTDTQYF.